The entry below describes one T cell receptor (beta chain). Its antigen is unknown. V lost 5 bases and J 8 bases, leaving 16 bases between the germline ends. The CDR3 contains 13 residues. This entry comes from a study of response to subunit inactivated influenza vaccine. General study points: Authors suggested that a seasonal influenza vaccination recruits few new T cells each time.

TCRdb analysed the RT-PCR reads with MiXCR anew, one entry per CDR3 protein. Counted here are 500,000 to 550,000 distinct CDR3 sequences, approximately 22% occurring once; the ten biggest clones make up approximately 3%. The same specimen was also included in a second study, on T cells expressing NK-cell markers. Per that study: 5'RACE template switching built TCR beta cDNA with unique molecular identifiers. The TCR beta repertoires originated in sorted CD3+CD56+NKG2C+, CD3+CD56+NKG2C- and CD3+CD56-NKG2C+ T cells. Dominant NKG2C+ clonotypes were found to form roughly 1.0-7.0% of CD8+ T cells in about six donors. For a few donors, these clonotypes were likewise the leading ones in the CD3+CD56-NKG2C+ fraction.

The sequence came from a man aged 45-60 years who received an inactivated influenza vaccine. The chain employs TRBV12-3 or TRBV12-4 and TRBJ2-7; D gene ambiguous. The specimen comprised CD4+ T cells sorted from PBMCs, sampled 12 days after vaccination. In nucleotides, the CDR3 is TGTGCCAGCAGTACCGGACGAGCTCGAAAGCAGTACTTC. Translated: CASSTGRARKQYF.